This paragraph reports one T cell receptor (beta chain). Its target is unknown. The assay was immunoSEQ multiplex PCR, and TCRdb's table has in-frame clones only and misses some. The top ten clones hold about 6% of a sample with 130,000 to 150,000 clones, about 87% of them seen once. This sample stems from a study of T cell responses to AZD1222 COVID-19 vaccine. Findings of the study overall: Close to half of all spike-specific TCRs reportedly target regions of the variants that are unmutated.

The CDR3 totals 10 residues. V lost 5 bases to trimming and J lost 5 bases, with 3 bases between them. CDR1 is MNHNY and CDR2 is SVGAGI in the germline V gene (reference sequence). The clonotype originates from an adult in good health. This chain uses TRBV6-6 with TRBJ1-1; the D is unclear. Sequencing was performed on peripheral blood, taken on day 0 of AZD1222 vaccination. Here the CDR3 reads CASSRTEAFF. In nucleotides, the CDR3 is TGTGCCAGCAGTCGGACTGAAGCTTTCTTT.